The entry below gives a single T cell receptor (beta chain) sequence along with its context. The antigen remains unidentified. The sample is drawn from a study of response to subunit inactivated influenza vaccine. CDR1 and CDR2 (germline): SGHRS, YFSETQ. Trimming shortened V by 2 bases and J by 8 bases, and 10 bases separated the two germline ends. The CDR3 has 12 amino acids. Notes on the study in general: The authors suggested that every seasonal influenza vaccination recruits few new T cells.

Each CDR3 protein gets one entry after TCRdb re-called the RT-PCR reads with MiXCR. The sample has approximately 170,000 distinct CDR3 sequences; approximately 14% are singletons. The TCR was taken from a man between 50 and 59 years old who received an inactivated influenza vaccine. This sequence joins TRBV5-1 and TRBJ1-1, with D hard to call. This specimen consisted of CD8+ T cells sorted from PBMCs, obtained roughly 5 days after vaccination. The CDR3 nucleotides are TGCGCCAGCAGCTTTCACAGCGAGGAAGCTTTCTTT. Protein: CASSFHSEEAFF.